Sequencing of this T cell receptor beta chain was carried out in a study of molecular identifiers for immune sequencing clone quantification. This clonotype was counted many times. The V gene's germline CDR1 is GTSNPN and CDR2 SVGIG (reference sequence). Trimming cost V 2 bases and J 4 bases, with 5 bases left between them. The CDR3 covers 11 residues. A single record per CDR3 protein comes from TCRdb applying MiXCR to the PCR reads. The repertoire holds some 91,000 distinct CDR3 sequences, approximately 24% seen once, with 0.94% in the top ten. The source of this sequence is a human donor in good health. Some libraries in this study had Jurkat cell RNA spiked in. The sequencing sample was made of naive CD8+ T cells from blood, with Jurkat cell RNA spiked in. Specified subset: FACS-sorted CD8+CD4-CCR7+CD45RA+ naive T cells. This sequence joins TRBV30 and TRBJ1-1; D remains unclear. This chain's CDR3 is CAWSPLTEAFF. CDR3 DNA sequence: TGTGCCTGGAGTCCCCTCACTGAAGCTTTCTTT.